The clone carrying this T cell receptor beta chain was recorded only once. This sample was taken from a study of blood T cell repertoires in COVID-19. Turning to the study itself: The United States, Italy and Spain were the sources of the acute and convalescent COVID-19 samples. The analysed material was cDNA or gDNA that came from T cells, B-cell-depleted T cells, or PBMCs.

Produced via immunoSEQ multiplex PCR; TCRdb's table is partial and in-frame only. The sample has about 63,000 clones, around 80% seen once. This CDR3 is built from 15 residues. The V gene lost 1 base and the J gene lost 1 base, with 9 bases spanning the gap. Germline CDR1 reads SGHTA; CDR2 reads FQGNSA. Sequencing used peripheral blood. The V call is TRBV7-2, the J call TRBJ2-3; possibly TRBD2 for D (6 bases). This receptor was taken from a human donor in a cohort sampled during active COVID-19. CDR3 amino acids: CASSLVASGTDTQYF. CDR3 nucleotide sequence: TGTGCCAGCAGCTTAGTTGCTAGCGGCACAGATACGCAGTATTTT.